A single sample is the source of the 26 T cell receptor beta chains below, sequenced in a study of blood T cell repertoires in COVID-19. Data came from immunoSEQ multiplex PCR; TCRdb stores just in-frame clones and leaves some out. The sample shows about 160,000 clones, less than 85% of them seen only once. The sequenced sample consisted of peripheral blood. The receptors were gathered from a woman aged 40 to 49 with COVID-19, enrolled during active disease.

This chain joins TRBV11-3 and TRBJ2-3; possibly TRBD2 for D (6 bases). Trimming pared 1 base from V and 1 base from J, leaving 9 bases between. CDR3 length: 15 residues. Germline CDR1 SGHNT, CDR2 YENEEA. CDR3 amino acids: CASSLGASGTDTQYF. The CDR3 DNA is TGTGCCAGCAGCTTAGGGGCTAGCGGCACAGATACGCAGTATTTT. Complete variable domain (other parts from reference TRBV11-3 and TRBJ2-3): EAGVVQSPRYKIIEKKQPVAFWCNPISGHNTLYWYLQNLGQGPELLIRYENEEAVDDSQLPKDRFSAERLKGVDSTLKIQPAELGDSAVYLCASSLGASGTDTQYFGPGTRLTVL.

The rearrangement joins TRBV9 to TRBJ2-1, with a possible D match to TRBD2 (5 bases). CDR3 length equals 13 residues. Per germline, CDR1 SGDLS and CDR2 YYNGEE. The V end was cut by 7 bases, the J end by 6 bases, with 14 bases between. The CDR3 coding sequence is TGTGCCAGCGGCCCCCTAGCCCTCAATGAGCAGTTCTTC. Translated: CASGPLALNEQFF.

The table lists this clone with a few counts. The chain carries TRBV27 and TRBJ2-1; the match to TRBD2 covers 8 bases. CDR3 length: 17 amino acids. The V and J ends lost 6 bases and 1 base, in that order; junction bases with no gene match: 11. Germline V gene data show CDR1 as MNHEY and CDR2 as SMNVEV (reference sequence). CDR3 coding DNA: TGTGCCAGCAGCGACTGGGGGCGGGAGGAATCCTACAATGAGCAGTTCTTC. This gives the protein CASSDWGREESYNEQFF.

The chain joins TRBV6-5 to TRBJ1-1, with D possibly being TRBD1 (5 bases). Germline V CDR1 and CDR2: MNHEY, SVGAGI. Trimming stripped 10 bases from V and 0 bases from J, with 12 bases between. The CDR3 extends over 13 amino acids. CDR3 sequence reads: CATGQVMNTEAFF. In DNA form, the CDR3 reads TGTGCCACTGGACAAGTTATGAACACTGAAGCTTTCTTT.

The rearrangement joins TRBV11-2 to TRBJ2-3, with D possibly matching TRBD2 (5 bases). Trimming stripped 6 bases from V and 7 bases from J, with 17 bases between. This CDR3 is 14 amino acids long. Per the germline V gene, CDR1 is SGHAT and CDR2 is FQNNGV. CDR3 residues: CASSLMMQRYTQYF. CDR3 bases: TGTGCCAGCAGTCTCATGATGCAGCGGTATACGCAGTATTTT. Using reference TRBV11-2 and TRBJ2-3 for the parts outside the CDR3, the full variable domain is EAGVAQSPRYKIIEKRQSVAFWCNPISGHATLYWYQQILGQGPKLLIQFQNNGVVDDSQLPKDRFSAERLKGVDSTLKIQPAKLEDSAVYLCASSLMMQRYTQYFGPGTRLTVL.

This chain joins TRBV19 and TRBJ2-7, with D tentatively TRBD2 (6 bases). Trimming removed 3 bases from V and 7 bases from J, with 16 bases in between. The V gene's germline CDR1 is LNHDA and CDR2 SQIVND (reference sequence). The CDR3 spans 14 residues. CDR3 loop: CASSIPGALGEQYF. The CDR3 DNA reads TGTGCCAGTAGTATCCCGGGAGCCCTGGGGGAGCAGTACTTC. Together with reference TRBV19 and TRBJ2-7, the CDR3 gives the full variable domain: DGGITQSPKYLFRKEGQNVTLSCEQNLNHDAMYWYRQDPGQGLRLIYYSQIVNDFQKGDIAEGYSVSREKKESFPLTVTSAQKNPTAFYLCASSIPGALGEQYFGPGTRLTVT.

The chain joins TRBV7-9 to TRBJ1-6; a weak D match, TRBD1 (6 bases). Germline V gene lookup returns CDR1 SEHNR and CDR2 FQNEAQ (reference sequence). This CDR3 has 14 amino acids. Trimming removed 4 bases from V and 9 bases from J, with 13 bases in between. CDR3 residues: CASSSYRDVSPLHF. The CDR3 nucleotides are TGTGCCAGCAGCTCCTACAGGGATGTTTCACCCCTCCACTTT.

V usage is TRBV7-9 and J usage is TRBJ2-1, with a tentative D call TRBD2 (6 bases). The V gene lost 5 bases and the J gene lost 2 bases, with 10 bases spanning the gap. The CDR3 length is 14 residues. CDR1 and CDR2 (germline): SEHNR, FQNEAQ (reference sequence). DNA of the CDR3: TGTGCCAGCAGCCGCGGGGTAACCTACAATGAGCAGTTCTTC. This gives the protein CASSRGVTYNEQFF.

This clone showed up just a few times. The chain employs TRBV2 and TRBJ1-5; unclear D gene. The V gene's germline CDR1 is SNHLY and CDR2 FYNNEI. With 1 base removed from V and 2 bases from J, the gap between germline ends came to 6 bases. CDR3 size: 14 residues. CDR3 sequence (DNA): TGTGCCAGCAGTGAAGGTACTGGCAATCAGCCCCAGCATTTT. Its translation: CASSEGTGNQPQHF. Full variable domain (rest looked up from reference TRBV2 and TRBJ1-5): EPEVTQTPSHQVTQMGQEVILRCVPISNHLYFYWYRQILGQKVEFLVSFYNNEISEKSEIFDDQFSVERPDGSNFTLKIRSTKLEDSAMYFCASSEGTGNQPQHFGDGTRLSIL.

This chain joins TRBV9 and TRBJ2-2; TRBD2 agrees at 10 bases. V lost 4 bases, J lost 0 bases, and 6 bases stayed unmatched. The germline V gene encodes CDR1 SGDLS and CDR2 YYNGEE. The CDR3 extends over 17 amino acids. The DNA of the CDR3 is TGTGCCAGCAGCTTCCTTAGCGGGGGGACGAACACCGGGGAGCTGTTTTTT. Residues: CASSFLSGGTNTGELFF.

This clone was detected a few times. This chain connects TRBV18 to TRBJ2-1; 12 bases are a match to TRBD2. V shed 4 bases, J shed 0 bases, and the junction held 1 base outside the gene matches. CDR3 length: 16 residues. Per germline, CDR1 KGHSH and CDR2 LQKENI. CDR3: CASSLTSGSSYNEQFF. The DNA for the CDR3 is TGTGCCAGCTCACTGACTAGCGGGAGCTCCTACAATGAGCAGTTCTTC.

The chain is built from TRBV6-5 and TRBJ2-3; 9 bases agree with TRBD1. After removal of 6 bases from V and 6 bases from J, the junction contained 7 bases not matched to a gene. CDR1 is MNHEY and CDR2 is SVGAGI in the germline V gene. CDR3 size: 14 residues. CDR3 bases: TGTGCCAGCAGGGTACAGGGGGCAGGGGATACGCAGTATTTT. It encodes CASRVQGAGDTQYF.

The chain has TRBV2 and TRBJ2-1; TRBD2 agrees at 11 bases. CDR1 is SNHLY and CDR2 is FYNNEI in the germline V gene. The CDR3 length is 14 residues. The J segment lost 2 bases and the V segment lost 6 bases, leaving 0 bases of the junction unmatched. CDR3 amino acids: CASRTSGAYNEQFF. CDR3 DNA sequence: TGTGCCAGCAGGACTAGCGGGGCCTACAATGAGCAGTTCTTC.

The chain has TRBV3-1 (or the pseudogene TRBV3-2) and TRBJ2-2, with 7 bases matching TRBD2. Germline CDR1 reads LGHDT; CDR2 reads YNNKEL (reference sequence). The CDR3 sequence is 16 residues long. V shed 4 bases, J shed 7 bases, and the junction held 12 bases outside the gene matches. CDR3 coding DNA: TGTGCCAGCAGCCCATCCCACGGGGGGAAAGGCGGGGAGCTGTTTTTT. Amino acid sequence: CASSPSHGGKGGELFF.

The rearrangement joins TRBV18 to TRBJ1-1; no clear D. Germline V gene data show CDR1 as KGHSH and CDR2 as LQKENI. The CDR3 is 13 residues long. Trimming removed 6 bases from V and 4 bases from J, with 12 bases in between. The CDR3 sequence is CASSKVEGTEAFF. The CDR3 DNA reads TGTGCCAGCTCGAAAGTGGAGGGCACTGAAGCTTTCTTT.

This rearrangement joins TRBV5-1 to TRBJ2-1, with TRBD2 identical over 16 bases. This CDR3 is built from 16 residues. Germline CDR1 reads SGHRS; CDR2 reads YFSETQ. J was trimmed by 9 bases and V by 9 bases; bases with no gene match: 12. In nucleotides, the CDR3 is TGCGCCACCTCACTGGCGGGACTAGCGGGAGGGTCTGAGCAGTTCTTC. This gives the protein CATSLAGLAGGSEQFF.

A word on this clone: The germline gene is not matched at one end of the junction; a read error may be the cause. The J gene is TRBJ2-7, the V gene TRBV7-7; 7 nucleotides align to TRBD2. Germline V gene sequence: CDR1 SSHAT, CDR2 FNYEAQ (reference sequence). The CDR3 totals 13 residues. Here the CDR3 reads CASSLAGGGEQYF. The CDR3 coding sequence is TGTGCTAGCAGCTTAGCTGGGGGGGGCGAGCAGTACTTC.

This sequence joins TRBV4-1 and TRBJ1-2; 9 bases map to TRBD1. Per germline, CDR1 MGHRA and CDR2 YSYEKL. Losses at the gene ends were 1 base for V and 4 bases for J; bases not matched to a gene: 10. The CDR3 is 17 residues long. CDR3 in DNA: TGCGCCAGCAGCCAAGTCGGGACAGGGAGTATTGGCTATGGCTACACCTTC. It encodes CASSQVGTGSIGYGYTF.

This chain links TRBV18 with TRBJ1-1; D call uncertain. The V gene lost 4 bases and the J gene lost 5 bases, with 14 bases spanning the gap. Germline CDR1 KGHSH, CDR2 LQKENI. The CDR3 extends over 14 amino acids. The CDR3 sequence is CASSLEGGQTEAFF. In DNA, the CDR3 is TGTGCCAGCTCACTAGAGGGAGGGCAAACTGAAGCTTTCTTT.

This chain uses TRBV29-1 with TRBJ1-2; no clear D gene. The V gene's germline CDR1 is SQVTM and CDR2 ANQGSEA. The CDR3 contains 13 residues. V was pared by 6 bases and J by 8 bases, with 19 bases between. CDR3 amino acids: CSVGAGSLRGYTF. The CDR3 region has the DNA TGCAGCGTGGGAGCAGGATCCCTGCGGGGCTACACCTTC.

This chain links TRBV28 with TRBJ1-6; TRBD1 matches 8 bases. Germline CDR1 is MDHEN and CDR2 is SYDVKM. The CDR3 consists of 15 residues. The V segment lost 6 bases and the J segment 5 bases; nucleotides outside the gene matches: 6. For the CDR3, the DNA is TGTGCCAGCAGGGACAGGGAAGGGGATAATTCACCCCTCCACTTT. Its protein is CASRDREGDNSPLHF. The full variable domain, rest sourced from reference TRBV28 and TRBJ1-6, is DVKVTQSSRYLVKRTGEKVFLECVQDMDHENMFWYRQDPGLGLRLIYFSYDVKMKEKGDIPEGYSVSREKKERFSLILESASTNQTSMYLCASRDREGDNSPLHFGNGTRLTVT.

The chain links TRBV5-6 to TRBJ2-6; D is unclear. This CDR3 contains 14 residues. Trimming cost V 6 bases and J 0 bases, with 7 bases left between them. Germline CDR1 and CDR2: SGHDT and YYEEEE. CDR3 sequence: CASNGNSGANVLTF. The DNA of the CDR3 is TGTGCCAGCAACGGTAACTCTGGGGCCAACGTCCTGACTTTC.

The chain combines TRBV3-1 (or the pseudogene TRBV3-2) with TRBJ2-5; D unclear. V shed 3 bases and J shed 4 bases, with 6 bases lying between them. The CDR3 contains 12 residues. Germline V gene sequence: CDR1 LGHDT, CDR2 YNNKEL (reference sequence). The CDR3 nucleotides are TGTGCCAGCAGCCAGGCAGGAGAGACCCAGTACTTC. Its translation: CASSQAGETQYF.

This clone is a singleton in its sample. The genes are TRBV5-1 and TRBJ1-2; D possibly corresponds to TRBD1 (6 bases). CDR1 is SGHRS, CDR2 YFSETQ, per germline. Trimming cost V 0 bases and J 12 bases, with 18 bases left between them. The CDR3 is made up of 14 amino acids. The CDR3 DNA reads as TGCGCCAGCAGCTTGGGACGTGGCTCAGGGGCCCACACCTTC. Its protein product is CASSLGRGSGAHTF.

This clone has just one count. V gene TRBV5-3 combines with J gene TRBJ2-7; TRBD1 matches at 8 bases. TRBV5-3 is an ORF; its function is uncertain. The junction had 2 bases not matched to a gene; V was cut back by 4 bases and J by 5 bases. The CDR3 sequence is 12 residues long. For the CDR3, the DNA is TGTGCCAGAAGCACGGACAGGGACGAGCAGTACTTC. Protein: CARSTDRDEQYF.

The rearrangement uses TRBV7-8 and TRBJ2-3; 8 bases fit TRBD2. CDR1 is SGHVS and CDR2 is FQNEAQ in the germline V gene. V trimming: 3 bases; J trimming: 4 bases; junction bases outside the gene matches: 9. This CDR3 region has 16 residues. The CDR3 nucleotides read TGTGCCAGCAGCTTCTCTAGACTCGGGGGGGCAGATACGCAGTATTTT. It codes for CASSFSRLGGADTQYF.